This T cell receptor beta chain was documented in a study of blood T cell repertoires in COVID-19. The V end was cut by 3 bases, the J end by 4 bases, with 12 bases between. Germline V CDR1 and CDR2: SGHTA, FQGTGA. The CDR3 loop spans 14 amino acids. Original processing methods: For nucleated cells, counts were estimated from reference gene primer amplification. The repertoire was sequenced with immunoSEQ multiplex PCR; TCRdb's copy has only in-frame clones and lacks some. D and trimming come from the DNA, and the V and J calls and clone size come from that table. This sample has about 240,000 clones, with more than 75% found just once.

This receptor was obtained from a woman in her 70s with active or convalescent COVID-19. V is TRBV7-3 and J is TRBJ1-2; D might be TRBD1 (5 bases). The sequenced sample consisted of peripheral blood. The CDR3 DNA reads TGTGCCAGCAGCTTCGCACGGACAAGCTATGGCTACACCTTC. Translation: CASSFARTSYGYTF.